One sample yielded the 11 T cell receptor beta chains listed below, sequenced in a study of beta chain features in type 1 diabetes. As every portion of the isolated RNA was reverse transcribed, the sequencing read expressed TCRB transcripts. Libraries were prepared by immunoSEQ multiplex PCR; TCRdb keeps only in-frame clonotypes and omits some of them. This table has nearly 250,000 clones, 68% appearing once. The sequenced material came from naive CD4+ T cells from blood. The receptors here all came from a man aged 25-45 years in good health.

Notes on this clone: This same CDR3 is encoded by further DNA sequences in the sample. This sequence joins TRBV9 and TRBJ2-1; D perhaps matches TRBD2 (6 bases). CDR3 length: 15 residues. CDR1 and CDR2 from the germline V gene are SGDLS and YYNGEE. Between the trimmed V and J ends, which lost 0 bases and 0 bases, there was a span of 7 bases. CDR3 protein: CASSVVGSSYNEQFF. The CDR3 nucleotides read TGTGCCAGCAGCGTAGTCGGGAGCTCCTACAATGAGCAGTTCTTC. The complete variable domain, with remaining parts taken from reference TRBV9 and TRBJ2-1, reads DSGVTQTPKHLITATGQRVTLRCSPRSGDLSVYWYQQSLDQGLQFLIQYYNGEERAKGNILERFSAQQFPDLHSELNLSSLELGDSALYFCASSVVGSSYNEQFFGPGTRLTVL.

The rearrangement links TRBV9 to TRBJ2-1, with 8 bases aligning to TRBD2. CDR1 is SGDLS and CDR2 is YYNGEE in the germline V gene. This CDR3 has 15 amino acids. J lost 9 bases, V lost 3 bases, and 11 bases had no gene match. As DNA, the CDR3 is TGTGCCAGCAGCGCACGGGAGGGCCAATTCAGTGAGCAGTTCTTC. Its protein product is CASSAREGQFSEQFF.

The rearrangement joins TRBV29-1 to TRBJ2-1; 7 bases agree with TRBD2. Germline V gives CDR1 SQVTM, CDR2 ANQGSEA. The ends lost 7 bases at V and 7 bases at J; junction bases unmatched: 13. The CDR3 has 14 amino acids. The CDR3, as DNA: TGCAGCGCCTCACGGGCGGGAGTCCCTAATGAGCAGTTCTTC. Residues: CSASRAGVPNEQFF.

This clone showed up just a few times. This chain uses TRBV29-1 with TRBJ2-5, with TRBD1 as a possible D gene (6 bases). CDR1 and CDR2 from the germline V gene are SQVTM and ANQGSEA. The CDR3 is 12 amino acids. With 4 bases removed from V and 5 bases from J, the gap between germline ends came to 11 bases. This CDR3 is CSVGDIVETQYF. CDR3 coding DNA: TGCAGCGTTGGGGACATCGTGGAGACCCAGTACTTC.

This chain joins TRBV30 and TRBJ2-3; D is possibly TRBD1 (7 bases). Germline CDR1 is GTSNPN and CDR2 is SVGIG (reference sequence). V dropped 7 bases and J dropped 4 bases, with 15 bases sitting between them. The length of the CDR3 is 13 residues. CDR3 amino acids: CASGAGGSDTQYF. CDR3 bases: TGTGCCTCCGGGGCAGGGGGGTCAGATACGCAGTATTTT.

The rearrangement uses TRBV29-1 and TRBJ2-1; 8 nucleotides agree with TRBD1. The ends lost 4 bases at V and 10 bases at J; junction bases unmatched: 12. CDR1 is SQVTM, CDR2 ANQGSEA, per germline. The CDR3 extends over 14 amino acids. In nucleotides, the CDR3 is TGCAGCGTTGTTTGGCAGGGGGCGATGCCCGAGCAGTTCTTC. Translated, it gives CSVVWQGAMPEQFF.

The V call is TRBV6-5, the J call TRBJ2-5; D is unresolved. Trimming shortened V by 11 bases and J by 2 bases, and 18 bases separated the two germline ends. Germline assignment: CDR1 MNHEY and CDR2 SVGAGI. CDR3 length: 14 amino acids. The CDR3 region is CAVADGQIQETQYF. CDR3 sequence (DNA): TGTGCCGTAGCCGATGGGCAGATACAAGAGACCCAGTACTTC.

This clone appeared a few times. This chain links TRBV11-2 with TRBJ2-5; D unclear. This CDR3 comprises 14 residues. Germline V gene sequence: CDR1 SGHAT, CDR2 FQNNGV. Trimming stripped 0 bases from V and 2 bases from J, with 7 bases between. Written as DNA, the CDR3 is TGTGCCAGCAGCTTAGAATTTTGGCAAGAGACCCAGTACTTC. Amino acids: CASSLEFWQETQYF.

This rearrangement joins TRBV29-1 to TRBJ2-5, with D tentatively TRBD2 (5 bases). This CDR3 is 13 amino acids long. Per germline, CDR1 SQVTM and CDR2 ANQGSEA. With 4 bases removed from V and 4 bases from J, the gap between germline ends came to 13 bases. The DNA for the CDR3 is TGCAGCGTTGCCCGGGGTGTAGGAGAGACCCAGTACTTC. Translating it yields CSVARGVGETQYF.

The chain is built from TRBV7-9 and TRBJ1-4; D uncertain. CDR3 length: 17 amino acids. The germline V and J ends were trimmed by 8 bases and 7 bases, with 26 bases remaining between them. Germline V gene sequence: CDR1 SEHNR, CDR2 FQNEAQ (reference sequence). CDR3 in amino acids: CASGNLPKGKVGEKLFF. The DNA of the CDR3 is TGTGCCAGCGGCAACCTGCCCAAGGGCAAGGTTGGTGAAAAACTGTTTTTT.

The chain links TRBV4-3 to TRBJ2-7; D is unresolved. The CDR3 is made up of 17 amino acids. Trimming stripped 0 bases from V and 2 bases from J, with 17 bases between. Germline CDR1 and CDR2: LGHNA and YSLEER. The CDR3 DNA follows: TGCGCCAGCAGCCAAGACGGCCCCAGCGCAGGCCCCTACGAGCAGTACTTC. It yields the protein CASSQDGPSAGPYEQYF.